Here is one TCR beta chain with its context. Time point given: pre-treatment sample, taken before nivolumab and TIL therapy. The sample originates from a study of TIL therapy for anti-PD-1-resistant metastatic lung cancer. Looking at the study overall: Tumors carried a median roughly 1.5 non-synonymous mutations per megabase.

The immunoSEQ assay was v3. Survey-level samples got 1.5 million to 2.5 million read pairs; deep-level samples got roughly 4.5-6.5 million. Using immunoSEQ multiplex PCR, the repertoire was profiled, and TCRdb retains in-frame clones only, with some absent. Found here are 20,000 to 25,000 clones, about two thirds of them singletons; the top ten hold around 1.8%. V was clipped by 2 bases and J by 0 bases, with 4 bases between them. The CDR3 has 13 residues. Germline-derived CDR1 and CDR2 are KGHSH and LQKENI. Source: blood, taken at baseline. This chain uses TRBV18 with TRBJ1-1; D not resolved. The TCR was taken from a person aged 25-80 years with non-small cell lung cancer. CDR3 bases: TGTGCCAGCTCACCAGGGATGAACACTGAAGCTTTCTTT. As protein: CASSPGMNTEAFF.